The clone carrying this T cell receptor (beta chain) was counted at least ten times. The CDR3 is made up of 17 amino acids. The J segment lost 5 bases and the V segment lost 4 bases, leaving 13 bases of the junction unmatched. Germline V gene data show CDR1 as DFQATT and CDR2 as SNEGSKA (reference sequence). The source of the sample is a study of early T cells in non-severe SARS-CoV-2 infection. Individually, cDNA molecules had unique molecular identifiers attached to them. TCRdb re-called the 5' RACE reads with MiXCR, one entry per CDR3 protein. The repertoire holds some 22,000 distinct CDR3 sequences, 4.5% seen once, with roughly 7.7% in the top ten.

The receptor comes from an adult who was a healthcare worker with PCR-confirmed SARS-CoV-2 infection or an uninfected control (not recorded which). The chain carries TRBV20-1 and TRBJ2-3, with 12 positions matching TRBD2. Source material: whole blood. CDR3 nucleotides: TGCAGTGCTATACCGGGACTAGCGGGCCCGGGGGGAGATACGCAGTATTTT. Encoded protein: CSAIPGLAGPGGDTQYF.